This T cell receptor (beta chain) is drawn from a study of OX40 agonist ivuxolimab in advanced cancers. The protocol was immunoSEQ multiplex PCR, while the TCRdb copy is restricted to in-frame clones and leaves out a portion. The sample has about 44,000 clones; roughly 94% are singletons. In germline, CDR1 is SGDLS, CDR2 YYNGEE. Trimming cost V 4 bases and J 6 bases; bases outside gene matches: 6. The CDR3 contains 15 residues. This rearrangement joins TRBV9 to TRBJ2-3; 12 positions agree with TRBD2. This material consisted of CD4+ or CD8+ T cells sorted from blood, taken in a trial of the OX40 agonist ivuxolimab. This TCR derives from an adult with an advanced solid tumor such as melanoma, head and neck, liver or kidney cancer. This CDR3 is CASSPSGRVVDTQYF. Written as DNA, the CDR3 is TGTGCCAGCAGCCCTAGCGGGAGGGTCGTGGATACGCAGTATTTT.